The 5 T cell receptor beta chains below were found in one sample sequenced in a study of blood T cell repertoires in COVID-19. TCRdb's copy holds only in-frame clones and misses some; the assay was immunoSEQ multiplex PCR. The sample shows roughly 250,000 clones, around 87% of them seen only once. Sequencing was done on a sample of PBMCs or T cells enriched from blood (not recorded which). Receptors were obtained from a woman in her twenties or thirties with acute COVID-19.

Written as DNA, the CDR3 is TGTGCCAGCAGCCCAGAGGGAGATACGCAGTATTTT. This codes for CASSPEGDTQYF. The chain couples TRBV7-9 to TRBJ2-3, with D possibly TRBD2 on 5 matching bases. CDR1 is SEHNR and CDR2 is FQNEAQ in the germline V gene (reference sequence). The V gene lost 5 bases and the J gene lost 5 bases, with 8 bases spanning the gap. The CDR3 extends over 12 amino acids.

The chain joins TRBV5-1 to TRBJ1-1, with TRBD1 identical over 8 bases. CDR1 is SGHRS, CDR2 YFSETQ, per germline. V dropped 0 bases and J dropped 6; count of bases not matched to a gene: 10. The CDR3 sequence is 16 residues long. CDR3 protein: CASSLASGGAVPEAFF. The DNA for the CDR3 is TGCGCCAGCAGCTTGGCTTCAGGGGGCGCAGTTCCTGAAGCTTTCTTT.

This clone has more than one count but fewer than ten. This chain joins TRBV6-5 and TRBJ2-1; 7 bases map to TRBD2. The CDR3 has 13 amino acids. The ends lost 2 bases at V and 8 bases at J; junction bases unmatched: 3. Germline CDR1 MNHEY, CDR2 SVGAGI. The CDR3 sequence: CASSYGTNYEQFF. The CDR3, as DNA: TGTGCCAGCAGTTACGGGACTAATTATGAGCAGTTCTTC.

This clone was seen only a few times. The chain uses TRBV7-2 and TRBJ1-2; TRBD1 aligns across 9 bases. V dropped 4 bases and J dropped 4; count of bases not matched to a gene: 1. Germline loops: CDR1 SGHTA, CDR2 FQGNSA. The CDR3 runs 13 residues. The CDR3 protein is CASSSDRGYGYTF. The CDR3 DNA reads as TGTGCCAGCAGCTCGGACAGGGGCTATGGCTACACCTTC.

The gene calls are TRBV5-1 and TRBJ2-5; D possibly corresponds to TRBD1 (6 bases). CDR1 is SGHRS and CDR2 is YFSETQ in the germline V gene. The CDR3 is made up of 15 amino acids. V lost 0 bases and J 5 bases, leaving 14 bases between the germline ends. The CDR3 protein is CASSLGQGSMETQYF. CDR3 sequence (DNA): TGCGCCAGCAGCTTGGGGCAGGGGTCGATGGAGACCCAGTACTTC.